The 9 T cell receptor beta chains in this list originate from one sample, sequenced in a study of cytotoxic CD8 clonotypes in ibrutinib-treated CLL. Data came from immunoSEQ multiplex PCR; TCRdb stores just in-frame clones and leaves some out. The table lists tens of thousands of clones, 54% of them singletons. This specimen was PBMCs, taken at disease progression, from a patient treated with ibrutinib. The receptors were sampled from a human donor with chronic lymphocytic leukemia.

V is TRBV30 and J is TRBJ2-7, with unresolved D. Deletions cut 1 base from V and 3 bases from J, with 16 bases between. The CDR3 has 15 residues. Germline V lookup: CDR1 GTSNPN, CDR2 SVGIG (reference sequence). The CDR3 DNA follows: TGTGCCTGGAGTGCCATCGACCCTTCGAACTACGAGCAGTACTTC. Its protein product is CAWSAIDPSNYEQYF. Supplemented by reference TRBV30 and TRBJ2-7, the full variable domain reads SQTIHQWPATLVQPVGSPLSLECTVEGTSNPNLYWYRQAAGRGLQLLFYSVGIGQISSEVPQNLSASRPQDRQFILSSKKLLLSDSGFYLCAWSAIDPSNYEQYFGPGTRLTVT.

This chain links TRBV11-1 with TRBJ2-7; TRBD1 might be the D (6 bases). Germline CDR1 reads SGHAT; CDR2 reads FQDESV (reference sequence). CDR3 length equals 13 residues. Trimming removed 5 bases at V and 6 bases at J, with 14 bases between. The CDR3 nucleotides read TGTGCCAGCAGCCGGGACACGATTCGCGAGCAGTACTTC. This codes for CASSRDTIREQYF.

This sequence joins TRBV5-1 and TRBJ2-1; 8 bases are shared with TRBD1. The trim removed 0 bases at V and 6 bases at J, leaving 5 bases unmatched. CDR3 length: 15 residues. CDR1 and CDR2 from the germline V gene are SGHRS and YFSETQ. The CDR3 DNA reads TGCGCCAGCAGCTTGGATGGACAGGGTGGCAATGAGCAGTTCTTC. Encoded protein: CASSLDGQGGNEQFF. The whole variable domain, remainder taken from reference TRBV5-1 and TRBJ2-1, is KAGVTQTPRYLIKTRGQQVTLSCSPISGHRSVSWYQQTPGQGLQFLFEYFSETQRNKGNFPGRFSGRQFSNSRSEMNVSTLELGDSALYLCASSLDGQGGNEQFFGPGTRLTVL.

CDR3 amino acids: CASSGDRGFHSGNTIYF. The CDR3 DNA reads as TGCGCCAGCAGCGGGGACAGGGGTTTCCACTCTGGAAACACCATATATTTT. The chain links TRBV5-1 to TRBJ1-3; TRBD1 aligns across 10 bases. Per the germline V gene, CDR1 is SGHRS and CDR2 is YFSETQ. CDR3 length: 17 amino acids. Trimming cost V 4 bases and J 0 bases; bases outside gene matches: 7.

The chain employs TRBV5-1 and TRBJ2-7; unclear D gene. CDR1 is SGHRS and CDR2 is YFSETQ in the germline V gene. This CDR3 comprises 14 residues. The germline V and J ends were trimmed by 0 bases and 2 bases, with 9 bases remaining between them. The CDR3 DNA is TGCGCCAGCAGCTTGGTTCCGGATACCTACGAGCAGTACTTC. It codes for CASSLVPDTYEQYF.

The chain couples TRBV4-2 to TRBJ2-7; 9 positions match TRBD1. The V gene's germline CDR1 is LGHNA and CDR2 YNFKEQ. CDR3 size: 17 residues. The ends lost 1 base at V and 1 base at J; junction bases unmatched: 8. CDR3 sequence: CASSQAKGTGYSYEQYF. CDR3 nucleotides: TGTGCCAGCAGCCAAGCCAAAGGGACAGGGTATTCCTACGAGCAGTACTTC.

The chain couples TRBV12-5 to TRBJ2-4; possibly TRBD1 or TRBD2 for D (5 bases each). CDR1 LGHNT and CDR2 FRNRAP come from the germline V gene. The CDR3 consists of 18 residues. Deletions cut 0 bases from V and 0 bases from J, with 15 bases between. The CDR3 coding sequence is TGTGCTAGTGGTTTGGTAAGGGACGGGCGTTTAGCCAAAAACATTCAGTACTTC. Translating it yields CASGLVRDGRLAKNIQYF.

This rearrangement joins TRBV9 to TRBJ2-1, with 8 bases identical to TRBD2. The CDR3 has 15 residues. Germline CDR1 SGDLS, CDR2 YYNGEE. The J segment lost 2 bases and the V segment lost 2 bases, leaving 3 bases of the junction unmatched. As DNA, the CDR3 is TGTGCCAGCAGCGTCTCGGGGGGGCCCTACAATGAGCAGTTCTTC. Translated: CASSVSGGPYNEQFF.

V and J are TRBV9 and TRBJ2-2; the match to TRBD1 covers 9 bases. Germline V CDR1 and CDR2: SGDLS, YYNGEE. V shed 3 bases, J shed 4 bases, and the junction held 7 bases outside the gene matches. This CDR3 is 16 amino acids long. Written as DNA, the CDR3 is TGTGCCAGCAGCGCAGACAGGGGGTCGACCACCGGGGAGCTGTTTTTT. It is translated as CASSADRGSTTGELFF.